The 26 T cell receptor beta chains below all came from one sample that was sequenced in a study of cytotoxic CD8 clonotypes in ibrutinib-treated CLL. Using immunoSEQ multiplex PCR, the repertoire was profiled, and TCRdb retains in-frame clones only, with some absent. The table has some 310,000 clones, roughly 85% seen once. Sequenced material: PBMCs, taken before ibrutinib treatment. These receptors all stem from a human donor with chronic lymphocytic leukemia.

The V gene is TRBV15, the J gene TRBJ1-1; D unclear. The V end lost 1 base, the J end lost 0 bases, and 6 bases lay between the germline ends. Germline V gene lookup returns CDR1 LNHNV and CDR2 YYDKDF (reference sequence). CDR3 size: 14 residues. The CDR3 region is CATSRAFLNTEAFF. In DNA form, the CDR3 reads TGTGCCACCAGCAGAGCCTTCTTGAACACTGAAGCTTTCTTT.

The V call is TRBV7-9, the J call TRBJ2-7; 9 bases match TRBD2. After removal of 0 bases from V and 2 bases from J, the junction contained 5 bases not matched to a gene. The CDR3 spans 16 residues. In germline, CDR1 is SEHNR, CDR2 FQNEAQ (reference sequence). CDR3 coding DNA: TGTGCCAGCAGCTTAGCGGAGACTAGCGGAACCTACGAGCAGTACTTC. This encodes CASSLAETSGTYEQYF. Full variable domain (rest looked up from reference TRBV7-9 and TRBJ2-7): DTGVSQNPRHKITKRGQNVTFRCDPISEHNRLYWYRQTLGQGPEFLTYFQNEAQLEKSRLLSDRFSAERPKGSFSTLEIQRTEQGDSAMYLCASSLAETSGTYEQYFGPGTRLTVT.

This chain joins TRBV19 and TRBJ2-3; maybe TRBD2 (6 bases). The CDR3 runs to 18 residues. Trimming pared 2 bases from V and 0 bases from J, leaving 18 bases between. The germline V gene encodes CDR1 LNHDA and CDR2 SQIVND (reference sequence). CDR3 protein: CASSIPSRDFLSTDTQYF. The CDR3 DNA sequence: TGTGCCAGTAGTATACCGTCCCGGGACTTTCTAAGCACAGATACGCAGTATTTT.

This chain joins TRBV28 and TRBJ2-5; the D is unclear. V was pared by 9 bases and J by 2 bases, with 7 bases between. The length of the CDR3 is 11 residues. Germline lookup yields CDR1 MDHEN and CDR2 SYDVKM. CDR3 nucleotide sequence: TGTGCCAGTATGGTGCAAGAGACCCAGTACTTC. Translating it yields CASMVQETQYF. Based on the CDR3 plus reference TRBV28 and TRBJ2-5, the full variable domain is DVKVTQSSRYLVKRTGEKVFLECVQDMDHENMFWYRQDPGLGLRLIYFSYDVKMKEKGDIPEGYSVSREKKERFSLILESASTNQTSMYLCASMVQETQYFGPGTRLLVL.

The CDR3 reads CASSLYASGYEQYF. Here the CDR3 DNA reads TGTGCCAGCAGCTTATACGCTAGCGGATACGAGCAGTACTTC. The V and J genes are TRBV7-2 and TRBJ2-7; 7 nucleotides match TRBD2. In germline, CDR1 is SGHTA, CDR2 FQGNSA. The J segment lost 4 bases and the V segment lost 2 bases, leaving 5 bases of the junction unmatched. This CDR3 is built from 14 residues. The complete variable domain, with remaining parts taken from reference TRBV7-2 and TRBJ2-7, reads GAGVSQSPSNKVTEKGKDVELRCDPISGHTALYWYRQSLGQGLEFLIYFQGNSAPDKSGLPSDRFSAERTGGSVSTLTIQRTQQEDSAVYLCASSLYASGYEQYFGPGTRLTVT.

The rearrangement links TRBV6-5 to TRBJ1-2; 10 bases are a match to TRBD1. J was trimmed by 7 bases and V by 0 bases; bases with no gene match: 5. From germline, CDR1 is MNHEY and CDR2 SVGAGI. The CDR3 contains 15 residues. This CDR3 is CASSYSGTGEFGYTF. The CDR3 DNA is TGTGCCAGCAGTTACTCAGGGACAGGGGAGTTTGGCTACACCTTC.

The V and J genes are TRBV27 and TRBJ2-1, with a possible D match to TRBD2 (5 bases). Germline V gene data show CDR1 as MNHEY and CDR2 as SMNVEV (reference sequence). This CDR3 has 15 residues. The V gene lost 4 bases and the J gene lost 3 bases, with 13 bases spanning the gap. Here the CDR3 reads CASSSLDLNYNEQFF. CDR3 nucleotides: TGTGCCAGCAGTTCACTGGACTTAAACTACAATGAGCAGTTCTTC.

The V and J genes are TRBV27 and TRBJ1-1; D is ambiguous. The CDR3 runs 15 residues. Germline V gives CDR1 MNHEY, CDR2 SMNVEV (reference sequence). Between the trimmed V and J ends, which lost 2 bases and 3 bases, there was a span of 13 bases. The CDR3 loop reads CASSLVKARDTEAFF. Written as DNA, the CDR3 is TGTGCCAGCAGTTTAGTAAAGGCAAGGGACACTGAAGCTTTCTTT.

The chain has TRBV5-6 and TRBJ1-1; no definite D call. Germline lookup yields CDR1 SGHDT and CDR2 YYEEEE. The V and J ends lost 1 base and 3 bases respectively, with 13 bases between them. There are 15 residues in the CDR3. The CDR3 spells CASSLTWRRHTEAFF. In DNA form, the CDR3 reads TGTGCCAGCAGCTTGACGTGGAGGAGGCACACTGAAGCTTTCTTT.

Written as DNA, the CDR3 is TGTGCCAGCAGCCAAGATCCTTTCATGGTGTCAGAACCTCACGCCGGGGAGCTGTTTTTT. Translated, it gives CASSQDPFMVSEPHAGELFF. The chain is built from TRBV14 and TRBJ2-2; D is unresolved. Germline CDR1 and CDR2: SGHDN and FVKESK. The germline V and J ends were trimmed by 0 bases and 6 bases, with 26 bases remaining between them. The CDR3 is 20 amino acids.

V gene TRBV30 combines with J gene TRBJ1-4; D gene uncertain. Trimming took off 4 bases at V and 3 bases at J, with 15 bases between the two ends. CDR3 length: 15 residues. Per germline, CDR1 GTSNPN and CDR2 SVGIG (reference sequence). CDR3 sequence (DNA): TGTGCCTGGATTTCAAAGATGACACCTAATGAAAAACTGTTTTTT. It specifies CAWISKMTPNEKLFF.

This clone turned up a few times. The genes are TRBV18 and TRBJ1-2; 7 bases are a match to TRBD1. J gave up 8 bases and V 5 bases, and 8 bases lay outside the gene matches. CDR1 is KGHSH and CDR2 is LQKENI in the germline V gene. The CDR3 runs 13 residues. CDR3 DNA: TGTGCCAGCTCAACCACAGGGGTAGACGGCTACACCTTC. Translation: CASSTTGVDGYTF.

The V call is TRBV7-3, the J call TRBJ2-3, with 9 bases fitting TRBD1. The CDR3 sequence is 15 residues long. V trimming: 5 bases; J trimming: 6 bases; junction bases outside the gene matches: 9. From germline, CDR1 is SGHTA and CDR2 FQGTGA. The CDR3 loop reads CASSAVRDRADTQYF. In DNA, the CDR3 is TGTGCCAGCAGCGCGGTCCGGGACAGGGCCGATACGCAGTATTTT.

V gene TRBV7-6 combines with J gene TRBJ1-1; the D is unclear. Germline CDR1 and CDR2: SGHVS and FNYEAQ. This CDR3 has 15 residues. V lost 1 base to trimming and J lost 3 bases, with 12 bases between them. The DNA of the CDR3 is TGTGCCAGCAGCTTAGTAGGGAGTTTTGACACTGAAGCTTTCTTT. The encoded protein is CASSLVGSFDTEAFF.

This sequence joins TRBV6-5 and TRBJ2-2; D is ambiguous. V lost 6 bases and J lost 8, with 7 bases in between. The germline CDR1 and CDR2 sequences are MNHEY and SVGAGI. CDR3 length: 11 residues. CDR3 nucleotide sequence: TGTGCCAGCAGACGATTGGGGGAGCTGTTTTTT. It encodes CASRRLGELFF.

The chain employs TRBV6-5 and TRBJ2-3, with D maybe TRBD2 (6 bases). Germline V gene sequence: CDR1 MNHEY, CDR2 SVGAGI. This CDR3 is built from 13 residues. The germline V and J ends were trimmed by 8 bases and 4 bases, with 13 bases remaining between them. The CDR3 DNA is TGTGCCAGCTCCTACGGCGGGGCAGATACGCAGTATTTT. Amino acid sequence: CASSYGGADTQYF.

The chain is built from TRBV7-2 and TRBJ1-5, with a weak D call TRBD1 (5 bases). V lost 2 bases and J 4 bases, leaving 12 bases between the germline ends. The CDR3 is made up of 15 amino acids. Germline lookup yields CDR1 SGHTA and CDR2 FQGNSA. CDR3 sequence reads: CASSLWIGANQPQHF. CDR3 DNA: TGTGCCAGCAGCTTATGGATTGGGGCAAATCAGCCCCAGCATTTT.

The chain combines TRBV5-4 with TRBJ2-1, with unresolved D. Per germline, CDR1 SGHNT and CDR2 YYREEE (reference sequence). This CDR3 contains 19 residues. Trimming pared 4 bases from V and 0 bases from J, leaving 23 bases between. The CDR3 is CASSGLTGVRPGSYNEQFF. CDR3 coding DNA: TGTGCCAGCAGCGGTCTTACTGGTGTGCGGCCCGGCTCCTACAATGAGCAGTTCTTC.

The chain recombines TRBV6-5 with TRBJ2-7, with 10 bases lining up with TRBD1. V dropped 5 bases and J dropped 6; count of bases not matched to a gene: 4. CDR3 length equals 13 residues. The germline CDR1 and CDR2 sequences are MNHEY and SVGAGI. CDR3 DNA sequence: TGTGCCAGCAGTGGATGGACAGGGGGCGAGCAGTACTTC. It codes for CASSGWTGGEQYF.

The chain joins TRBV29-1 to TRBJ2-1; TRBD2 might be the D (6 bases). Germline CDR1 reads SQVTM; CDR2 reads ANQGSEA. Deletions cut 5 bases from V and 1 base from J, with 12 bases between. CDR3 size: 14 residues. The CDR3 DNA follows: TGCAGCGTTACCGTCGGGAGTTCCTACAATGAGCAGTTCTTC. This translates into CSVTVGSSYNEQFF.

This chain links TRBV9 with TRBJ2-5; the match to TRBD2 covers 11 bases. V dropped 1 base and J dropped 2; count of bases not matched to a gene: 4. CDR1 and CDR2 (germline): SGDLS, YYNGEE. This CDR3 is built from 16 residues. CDR3 DNA: TGTGCCAGCAGCGTAAGTCGACTAGCGGGACAAGAGACCCAGTACTTC. It yields the protein CASSVSRLAGQETQYF.

The chain employs TRBV2 and TRBJ1-2, with D perhaps TRBD1 (5 bases). V lost 8 bases and J lost 5, with 12 bases in between. The CDR3 consists of 12 residues. In germline, CDR1 is SNHLY, CDR2 FYNNEI. For the CDR3, the DNA is TGTGCCAGCCCCGACAGTACTTATGGCTACACCTTC. This translates into CASPDSTYGYTF.

The rearrangement links TRBV6-4 to TRBJ2-1; TRBD2 matches 13 bases. V shed 5 bases, J shed 8 bases, and the junction held 6 bases outside the gene matches. Looked up from germline, CDR1 is MRHNA and CDR2 is SNTAGT. This CDR3 has 15 residues. The CDR3 protein is CASSRLAGGTDEQFF. DNA for the CDR3: TGTGCCAGCAGTAGACTAGCGGGAGGTACGGATGAGCAGTTCTTC.

The V and J genes are TRBV11-3 and TRBJ2-7; tentative D call: TRBD1 (6 bases). Per the germline V gene, CDR1 is SGHNT and CDR2 is YENEEA. Trimming removed 6 bases from V and 3 bases from J, with 12 bases in between. This CDR3 is 13 amino acids long. This CDR3 is CASSFYRDYEQYF. DNA of the CDR3: TGTGCCAGCAGTTTTTACAGGGACTACGAGCAGTACTTC.

The count of this clone is one. The J gene is TRBJ2-1, the V gene TRBV27, with 7 bases that match TRBD1. Germline values: CDR1 MNHEY, CDR2 SMNVEV (reference sequence). The length of the CDR3 is 15 residues. With V trimmed by 0 bases and J by 3 bases, 2 bases remained unmatched. The CDR3 here is CASSLSGQFYNEQFF. The CDR3 DNA sequence: TGTGCCAGCAGTTTATCGGGACAGTTCTACAATGAGCAGTTCTTC.

V gene TRBV9 combines with J gene TRBJ2-1, with TRBD2 matching 7 bases. The CDR3 has 14 residues. With V trimmed by 3 bases and J by 7 bases, 7 bases remained unmatched. Germline V gene sequence: CDR1 SGDLS, CDR2 YYNGEE. The CDR3 reads CASSGRDYSNEQFF. The CDR3 DNA reads TGTGCCAGCAGCGGGCGGGACTACTCGAATGAGCAGTTCTTC.